This T cell receptor beta chain stems from a study of blood T cell repertoires in COVID-19. The V end lost 5 bases, the J end lost 1 base, and 15 bases lay between the germline ends. Germline V gene data show CDR1 as SGHVS and CDR2 as FQNEAQ. CDR3 length: 16 amino acids. Here immunoSEQ multiplex PCR was the method, and the copy in TCRdb shows in-frame clones only, minus some. The table lists 350,000 to 400,000 clones, 80% to 90% of them singletons, with roughly 1% in the top ten. The chain couples TRBV7-8 to TRBJ1-5; possible D gene TRBD1, 5 bases. This TCR came from a young man who had recovered from COVID-19. Material: PBMCs or T cells enriched from blood (not recorded which). CDR3: CASSPQGGKSNQPQHF. In DNA, the CDR3 is TGTGCCAGCAGCCCCCAGGGAGGGAAGAGCAATCAGCCCCAGCATTTT.